Shown below are 29 T cell receptor beta chains from a single sample sequenced in a study of CD8 T cells in Susac syndrome (dated by TCRdb to about 2019). The library was prepared using the immunoSEQ multiplex PCR assay. RNA was extracted using the RNeasy kit, and roughly 0.5 to 1 ug of the RNA was reverse transcribed with random hexamers. The raw public data were reprocessed by TCRdb itself: fastp quality trimming at Q25, MiXCR clonotype calling, in-frame beta chains only. CDR3 protein sequences are deduplicated, and each keeps its most common genes and DNA. Across this sample there are about 73,000 distinct CDR3 sequences, with over 85% seen only once. Approximately 0.4% of the sample is taken by the ten largest. The sequencing input was CD8+ T cells from PBMCs. The receptor set was obtained from a human donor with multiple sclerosis.

The chain joins TRBV12-3 or TRBV12-4 to TRBJ1-2; D unresolved. The length of the CDR3 is 14 residues. V lost 6 bases to trimming and J lost 0 bases, with 11 bases between them. CDR3 sequence reads: CASSPSVANYGYTF. The CDR3 DNA sequence: TGTGCCAGCAGCCCTAGTGTAGCTAACTATGGCTACACCTTC.

The gene calls are TRBV21-1 and TRBJ2-7; no DNA check was done on the table's D call, TRBD1. TRBV21-1 is recorded as a pseudogene. This CDR3 has 14 amino acids. This CDR3 reads CASSIPGQGYEQYF. The CDR3 DNA is TGTGCCAGCAGCATCCCGGGACAGGGTTACGAGCAGTACTTC.

J is TRBJ1-3 and V is TRBV2; D remains unclear. Germline CDR1 and CDR2: SNHLY and FYNNEI. This CDR3 is 14 amino acids long. The ends were cut back, 5 bases at V and 0 bases at J, with 8 bases in the middle. CDR3 in amino acids: CASSLSDSGNTIYF. The CDR3 DNA follows: TGTGCCAGCAGTCTCTCTGACTCTGGAAACACCATATATTTT.

The J gene is TRBJ1-5, the V gene TRBV2; D is perhaps TRBD1 (6 bases). This CDR3 is built from 15 residues. CDR1 and CDR2 (germline): SNHLY, FYNNEI. The V end was cut by 4 bases, the J end by 3 bases, with 13 bases between. The CDR3 sequence: CASSVGRGANQPQHF. The CDR3 DNA is TGTGCCAGCAGTGTGGGCAGGGGTGCCAATCAGCCCCAGCATTTT.

V and J are TRBV6-2 or TRBV6-3 and TRBJ1-1, with D perhaps TRBD1 (5 bases). CDR3 length equals 14 residues. V lost 5 bases and J lost 0, with 10 bases in between. Germline loops: CDR1 MNHEY, CDR2 SVGEGT. The chain's CDR3 is CASSPQGLNTEAFF. The CDR3 coding sequence is TGTGCCAGCAGTCCTCAGGGCCTGAACACTGAAGCTTTCTTT.

This clonotype has more than one count but fewer than ten. The genes are TRBV19 and TRBJ2-7, with 10 bases identical to TRBD1. J lost 3 bases, V lost 4 bases, and 3 bases had no gene match. The CDR3 spans 14 residues. The germline V gene has CDR1 LNHDA and CDR2 SQIVND (reference sequence). CDR3 DNA sequence: TGTGCCAGTAGTACGGGACAGGGGAGCTACGAGCAGTACTTC. Translated: CASSTGQGSYEQYF.

The gene calls are TRBV7-9 and TRBJ1-1; a weak D match, TRBD1 (5 bases). The CDR3 extends over 12 amino acids. V gave up 4 bases and J gave up 7 bases, with 10 bases separating them. The V gene's germline CDR1 is SEHNR and CDR2 FQNEAQ (reference sequence). DNA for the CDR3: TGTGCCAGCAGCTACGGGGCGGATGAAGCTTTCTTT. It translates to CASSYGADEAFF.

The chain uses TRBV2 and TRBJ2-1; D remains unclear. The CDR3 runs 16 residues. The germline V and J ends were trimmed by 2 bases and 3 bases, with 14 bases remaining between them. CDR1 and CDR2 (germline): SNHLY, FYNNEI. CDR3 region: CASSEKWAAIYNEQFF. DNA for the CDR3: TGTGCCAGCAGTGAAAAGTGGGCGGCCATCTACAATGAGCAGTTCTTC.

This sequence joins TRBV7-9 and TRBJ1-5; no firm D call. From germline, CDR1 is SEHNR and CDR2 FQNEAQ (reference sequence). Trimming removed 5 bases at V and 5 bases at J, with 16 bases between. The CDR3 is 15 amino acids. The CDR3 bases are TGTGCCAGCAGCCCCGGTGAAGGGAGGGATCAGCCCCAGCATTTT. It codes for CASSPGEGRDQPQHF.

J is TRBJ2-3 and V is TRBV5-1, with D possibly being TRBD2 (5 bases). Trimming shortened V by 4 bases and J by 2 bases, and 14 bases separated the two germline ends. The CDR3 totals 15 residues. Germline V lookup: CDR1 SGHRS, CDR2 YFSETQ. CDR3 residues: CASSTVPGITDTQYF. CDR3 DNA: TGCGCCAGCAGCACCGTCCCGGGGATCACAGATACGCAGTATTTT.

This clonotype was counted once. V is TRBV5-1 and J is TRBJ2-6; D unresolved. Germline V lookup: CDR1 SGHRS, CDR2 YFSETQ. Trimming pared 1 base from V and 2 bases from J, leaving 7 bases between. CDR3 size: 15 residues. CDR3 nucleotides: TGCGCCAGCAGCTTGTGGCAGGCTGGGGCCAACGTCCTGACTTTC. This codes for CASSLWQAGANVLTF. Full variable domain (outside the CDR3, taken from reference TRBV5-1 and TRBJ2-6): KAGVTQTPRYLIKTRGQQVTLSCSPISGHRSVSWYQQTPGQGLQFLFEYFSETQRNKGNFPGRFSGRQFSNSRSEMNVSTLELGDSALYLCASSLWQAGANVLTFGAGSRLTVL.

The chain joins TRBV7-9 to TRBJ2-7; the match to TRBD2 covers 14 bases. V lost 5 bases, J lost 0 bases, and 12 bases stayed unmatched. CDR3 length equals 19 residues. Germline CDR1 reads SEHNR; CDR2 reads FQNEAQ (reference sequence). As DNA, the CDR3 is TGTGCCAGCAGCCCCCCCTTGACTAGCGGGGGGGTCTCCTCCTACGAGCAGTACTTC. It yields the protein CASSPPLTSGGVSSYEQYF.

CDR3 coding DNA: TGTGCCAGTAAAAGTGCGTCGGACACTGAAGCTTTCTTT. Translation: CASKSASDTEAFF. V usage is TRBV19 and J usage is TRBJ1-1; D not certain. This CDR3 contains 13 residues. Between the trimmed V and J ends, which lost 7 bases and 3 bases, there was a span of 12 bases. CDR1 and CDR2 (germline): LNHDA, SQIVND (reference sequence). Drawing the rest from reference TRBV19 and TRBJ1-1, the complete variable domain is DGGITQSPKYLFRKEGQNVTLSCEQNLNHDAMYWYRQDPGQGLRLIYYSQIVNDFQKGDIAEGYSVSREKKESFPLTVTSAQKNPTAFYLCASKSASDTEAFFGQGTRLTVV.

In DNA, the CDR3 is TGTGCCAGCAGCTTAGGTCTAGCGGGAGAGACCCAGTACTTC. Protein sequence: CASSLGLAGETQYF. The rearrangement joins TRBV11-2 to TRBJ2-5; 8 bases are a match to TRBD2. Germline V gene sequence: CDR1 SGHAT, CDR2 FQNNGV. V shed 1 base, J shed 4 bases, and the junction held 2 bases outside the gene matches. This CDR3 region has 14 residues.

The chain carries TRBV20-1 and TRBJ2-7; D remains ambiguous. V lost 3 bases, J lost 5 bases, and 20 bases lay in between. CDR3 length equals 15 residues. Germline-derived CDR1 and CDR2 are DFQATT and SNEGSKA (reference sequence). DNA for the CDR3: TGCAGTGCTAGTGGTATGGACGTTCTGGGAAACGAGCAGTACTTC. Amino acids: CSASGMDVLGNEQYF.

The J gene is TRBJ1-2, the V gene TRBV2; 10 nucleotides match TRBD1. The V gene end was trimmed by 11 bases and the J gene end by 3 bases; junction bases not matched to a gene: 9. From germline, CDR1 is SNHLY and CDR2 FYNNEI. CDR3 length: 14 residues. The CDR3 spells CALLSGTGDYGYTF. In DNA, the CDR3 is TGTGCCTTACTCTCCGGGACAGGGGACTATGGCTACACCTTC.

This clonotype was picked up a small number of times. J is TRBJ2-5 and V is TRBV12-3 or TRBV12-4, with D hard to call. There are 12 residues in the CDR3. The V and J ends lost 3 bases and 4 bases respectively, with 6 bases between them. This CDR3 is CASSLSRETQYF. In DNA form, the CDR3 reads TGTGCCAGCAGTTTGTCTCGAGAGACCCAGTACTTC.

CDR3 nucleotides: TGTGCCTGGACCCCAGGGGTTGGAAACACCATATATTTT. It codes for CAWTPGVGNTIYF. V gene TRBV30 combines with J gene TRBJ1-3; a possible D gene is TRBD1 (6 bases). The germline V gene encodes CDR1 GTSNPN and CDR2 SVGIG (reference sequence). With 4 bases removed from V and 3 bases from J, the gap between germline ends came to 10 bases. The CDR3 runs to 13 residues.

A note on this clonotype: At one of its ends the junction is not consistent with the germline gene, which may arise from a read error. The rearrangement joins TRBV7-9 to TRBJ2-6, with TRBD1 as a possible D gene (6 bases). The CDR3 length is 15 residues. Germline CDR1 is SEHNR and CDR2 is FQNEAQ (reference sequence). The CDR3 spells CASSLNRPGVNVLTF. For the CDR3, the DNA is TGTGCCAGCAGCTTAAACAGGCCAGGGGTCAACGTCCTGACTTTC.

In DNA, the CDR3 is TGCGCCAGCAGCCAAGTGGGACTAGCGGACACAGATACGCAGTATTTT. This translates into CASSQVGLADTDTQYF. V gene TRBV4-1 combines with J gene TRBJ2-3, with 11 nucleotides matching TRBD2. The V gene's germline CDR1 is MGHRA and CDR2 YSYEKL. This CDR3 region has 16 residues. J lost 2 bases, V lost 1 base, and 2 bases had no gene match.

V usage is TRBV6-5 and J usage is TRBJ1-2, with a tentative D call TRBD1 (5 bases). Per germline, CDR1 MNHEY and CDR2 SVGAGI. Trimming stripped 3 bases from V and 8 bases from J, with 22 bases between. This CDR3 has 16 amino acids. The CDR3: CASSYKLAGDGGGYTF. The CDR3 DNA is TGTGCCAGCAGTTATAAATTGGCTGGGGACGGAGGAGGCTACACCTTC.

In nucleotides, the CDR3 is TGTGCCAGCAGCTTAGCCGACGGGCGCGAGCAGTACTTC. Amino acid sequence: CASSLADGREQYF. The chain recombines TRBV7-9 with TRBJ2-7; no clear D gene. Germline CDR1 reads SEHNR; CDR2 reads FQNEAQ (reference sequence). Trimming cost V 0 bases and J 6 bases, with 9 bases left between them. This CDR3 is built from 13 residues.

The chain recombines TRBV27 with TRBJ2-1; TRBD1 matches at 9 bases. The germline gives CDR1 MNHEY, CDR2 SMNVEV (reference sequence). J gave up 3 bases and V 3 bases, and 6 bases lay outside the gene matches. The CDR3 extends over 16 amino acids. In DNA form, the CDR3 reads TGTGCCAGCAGTTTGGCGACAGGGGGGGACTACAATGAGCAGTTCTTC. It yields the protein CASSLATGGDYNEQFF.

The J gene is TRBJ1-1, the V gene TRBV10-2; D possibly corresponds to TRBD1 (6 bases). This CDR3 has 13 residues. CDR1 is WSHSY and CDR2 is SAAADI in the germline V gene. Trimming stripped 3 bases from V and 4 bases from J, with 9 bases between. The chain's CDR3 is CASSDDRFTEAFF. CDR3 nucleotides: TGCGCCAGCAGTGACGACAGGTTCACTGAAGCTTTCTTT.

V gene TRBV12-3 or TRBV12-4 combines with J gene TRBJ2-1; 9 nucleotides line up with TRBD2. J lost 3 bases, V lost 6 bases, and 6 bases had no gene match. The CDR3 has 15 amino acids. This chain's CDR3 is CASRYLAGFYNEQFF. The CDR3 nucleotides are TGTGCCAGCAGGTACCTAGCGGGGTTCTACAATGAGCAGTTCTTC.

The V and J genes are TRBV7-9 and TRBJ2-1; the D is unclear. The CDR3 is 14 amino acids. CDR1 and CDR2 from the germline V gene are SEHNR and FQNEAQ (reference sequence). V lost 5 bases to trimming and J lost 8 bases, with 16 bases between them. The CDR3 here is CASSPPGPGDEQFF. The DNA of the CDR3 is TGTGCCAGCAGCCCCCCGGGCCCCGGAGATGAGCAGTTCTTC.

The gene calls are TRBV7-9 and TRBJ1-4; unclear D gene. This CDR3 is built from 15 residues. V was cut by 3 bases and J by 4 bases, with 12 bases left in between. Per germline, CDR1 SEHNR and CDR2 FQNEAQ (reference sequence). Here the CDR3 reads CASSFKGRSNEKLFF. The CDR3 bases are TGTGCCAGCAGCTTCAAGGGCAGGAGTAATGAAAAACTGTTTTTT.

This rearrangement joins TRBV27 to TRBJ2-6; no definite D call. The CDR3 is 15 amino acids. The V end lost 5 bases, the J end lost 0 bases, and 8 bases lay between the germline ends. Germline CDR1 and CDR2: MNHEY and SMNVEV (reference sequence). In DNA form, the CDR3 reads TGTGCCAGCAGTCCCTGGGACTCTGGGGCCAACGTCCTGACTTTC. Its translation: CASSPWDSGANVLTF.

The V and J genes are TRBV13 and TRBJ2-1; 8 bases agree with TRBD2. Germline CDR1 is PRHDT and CDR2 is FYEKMQ (reference sequence). The junction had 10 bases not matched to a gene; V was cut back by 5 bases and J by 4 bases. The CDR3 length is 16 residues. Written as DNA, the CDR3 is TGTGCCAGCAGCCCCCGGGGGGGCGGGAAGTACAATGAGCAGTTCTTC. Its protein is CASSPRGGGKYNEQFF.